These 29 T cell receptor beta chains came from one sample sequenced in a study of regulatory T cells in long-lasting Graves disease. Assembly of TCR beta libraries relied on iRepertoire HTBI primers together with Arm-PCR of CDR3 regions. TCRdb fed the multiplex PCR reads into MiXCR, producing one record per CDR3 protein. The data show roughly 500,000 distinct CDR3 sequences, less than 15% seen once. Time point specified: newly diagnosed GD, antithyroid drugs for less than 3 months. PBMC RNA was the source of the TCR library. These records were also assigned to another study, of T cells in Graves' hyperthyroidism and ophthalmopathy.

Specimen: peripheral blood mononuclear cells (PBMCs), collected at new diagnosis, from a patient treated with antithyroid drugs. All receptors derive from a woman aged 45 to 65 with Graves disease.

This clonotype was observed at least ten times. The rearrangement links TRBV11-2 to TRBJ2-6; D call uncertain. Germline CDR1 SGHAT, CDR2 FQNNGV. Between the trimmed V and J ends, which lost 3 bases and 2 bases, there was a span of 5 bases. This CDR3 has 14 amino acids. CDR3 coding DNA: TGTGCCAGCAGCTTTCAGCCTGGGGCCAACGTCCTGACTTTC. Translated: CASSFQPGANVLTF. Using reference TRBV11-2 and TRBJ2-6 for the parts outside the CDR3, the full variable domain is EAGVAQSPRYKIIEKRQSVAFWCNPISGHATLYWYQQILGQGPKLLIQFQNNGVVDDSQLPKDRFSAERLKGVDSTLKIQPAKLEDSAVYLCASSFQPGANVLTFGAGSRLTVL.

This clonotype was picked up a small number of times. The genes are TRBV6-5 and TRBJ2-7; D is possibly TRBD1 (5 bases). Deletions cut 0 bases from V and 1 base from J, with 13 bases between. Germline-derived CDR1 and CDR2 are MNHEY and SVGAGI. This CDR3 is built from 16 residues. The CDR3 protein is CASSYSPPGLSYEQYF. CDR3 coding DNA: TGTGCCAGCAGTTACTCACCCCCAGGGCTTTCCTACGAGCAGTACTTC.

This clonotype was observed many times. The V gene is TRBV28, the J gene TRBJ2-1; D gene uncertain. The length of the CDR3 is 15 residues. V was cut by 6 bases and J by 0 bases, with 12 bases left in between. In germline, CDR1 is MDHEN, CDR2 SYDVKM. The CDR3 sequence: CASRMTASSYNEQFF. The CDR3 region has the DNA TGTGCCAGCAGAATGACGGCCAGCTCCTACAATGAGCAGTTCTTC.

A word on this clonotype: A far larger clone is only one base removed, so a read error is likely. The V and J genes are TRBV5-5 and TRBJ1-1; no clear D gene. CDR1 is SGHKS and CDR2 is YYEKEE in the germline V gene (reference sequence). The CDR3 loop spans 13 amino acids. V lost 0 bases, J lost 4 bases, and 7 bases lay in between. DNA of the CDR3: TGTGCCAGCAGCTTGGGACTGCGCACTGAAGCTTTCTTT. Encoded protein: CASSLGLRTEAFF.

This clonotype was counted a few times. This chain links TRBV28 with TRBJ2-1; 13 bases fit TRBD2. Trimming removed 5 bases from V and 3 bases from J; junction bases left unmatched: 10. CDR1 is MDHEN and CDR2 is SYDVKM in the germline V gene. This CDR3 is 18 amino acids long. CDR3 sequence (DNA): TGTGCCAGCAGTCCCGGACTAGCGGGAGCACCGATCTACAATGAGCAGTTCTTC. Translating it yields CASSPGLAGAPIYNEQFF.

In this sample, this clonotype turned up many times. The J gene is TRBJ2-1, the V gene TRBV28; 8 bases map to TRBD1. The germline V gene encodes CDR1 MDHEN and CDR2 SYDVKM. V gave up 6 bases and J gave up 8 bases; unmatched junction bases: 15. The CDR3 is 16 amino acids. The CDR3: CASSAIKRTGRYEQFF. DNA for the CDR3: TGTGCCAGCAGCGCGATAAAACGGACAGGGAGGTATGAGCAGTTCTTC.

This clonotype occurred many times. The V gene is TRBV7-9, the J gene TRBJ2-5; possibly TRBD1 for D (5 bases). The V end was cut by 3 bases, the J end by 1 base, with 9 bases between. The CDR3 consists of 14 residues. Germline-derived CDR1 and CDR2 are SEHNR and FQNEAQ (reference sequence). CDR3 residues: CASSFVQGQETQYF. The DNA for the CDR3 is TGTGCCAGCAGCTTTGTTCAGGGCCAAGAGACCCAGTACTTC.

This clonotype was picked up a small number of times. This rearrangement joins TRBV12-3 or TRBV12-4 to TRBJ2-7; 7 positions agree with TRBD1. There are 14 residues in the CDR3. The V gene end was trimmed by 5 bases and the J gene end by 0 bases; junction bases not matched to a gene: 4. The CDR3 is CASSNDRASYEQYF. CDR3 in DNA: TGTGCCAGCAGTAACGACAGGGCCTCCTACGAGCAGTACTTC.

This chain joins TRBV28 and TRBJ2-3; no firm D call. The DNA end favors TRBJ1-5, so the J call may be wrong. This CDR3 is 17 amino acids long. Per germline, CDR1 MDHEN and CDR2 SYDVKM. In DNA, the CDR3 is TGTGCCAGCACCCGGGGATTTGCGGGAGGGAGCACAGATACGCAGCATTTT. This sequence encodes CASTRGFAGGSTDTQHF.

This clonotype turned up a few times. This rearrangement joins TRBV5-1 to TRBJ1-2; tentative D call: TRBD1 (6 bases). The germline V and J ends were trimmed by 1 base and 5 bases, with 12 bases remaining between them. Germline V gene lookup returns CDR1 SGHRS and CDR2 YFSETQ. This CDR3 is built from 14 residues. The CDR3 loop is CASSLQDSTYGYTF. The CDR3 DNA is TGCGCCAGCAGCTTGCAGGACAGTACGTATGGCTACACCTTC.

This clonotype has just a few counts. V gene TRBV19 combines with J gene TRBJ2-3; D may be TRBD1 (6 bases). The CDR3 contains 15 residues. V lost 3 bases and J lost 1, with 11 bases in between. Germline V gives CDR1 LNHDA, CDR2 SQIVND (reference sequence). The CDR3 here is CASSIADSRTDTQYF. The CDR3 DNA reads as TGTGCCAGTAGTATCGCGGACAGTCGCACAGATACGCAGTATTTT. The full variable domain, completed using reference TRBV19 and TRBJ2-3, is DGGITQSPKYLFRKEGQNVTLSCEQNLNHDAMYWYRQDPGQGLRLIYYSQIVNDFQKGDIAEGYSVSREKKESFPLTVTSAQKNPTAFYLCASSIADSRTDTQYFGPGTRLTVL.

This chain connects TRBV28 to TRBJ2-7; D is uncertain. Germline values: CDR1 MDHEN, CDR2 SYDVKM. This CDR3 contains 13 residues. V was clipped by 5 bases and J by 3 bases, with 11 bases between them. The CDR3 DNA reads as TGTGCCAGCAGTAAACCTCTGTTCTACGAGCAGTACTTC. Translating it yields CASSKPLFYEQYF.

This clonotype was counted between two and nine times. The rearrangement joins TRBV7-9 to TRBJ2-2; no clear D. The CDR3 runs to 14 residues. CDR1 is SEHNR, CDR2 FQNEAQ, per germline (reference sequence). With 5 bases removed from V and 7 bases from J, the gap between germline ends came to 14 bases. CDR3 amino acids: CASSPPSVDGELFF. In DNA, the CDR3 is TGTGCCAGCAGCCCGCCCTCCGTCGACGGGGAGCTGTTTTTT.

The chain combines TRBV11-2 with TRBJ2-1, with TRBD2 identical over 9 bases. The CDR3 contains 15 residues. CDR1 and CDR2 from the germline V gene are SGHAT and FQNNGV. The J segment lost 6 bases and the V segment lost 5 bases, leaving 8 bases of the junction unmatched. The CDR3 sequence: CASSKGLAELNEQFF. The CDR3 DNA follows: TGTGCCAGCAGCAAGGGACTAGCCGAACTCAATGAGCAGTTCTTC.

Ten or more counts support this clonotype. The J gene is TRBJ1-1, the V gene TRBV2, with D possibly TRBD1 on 5 matching bases. The CDR3 spans 14 residues. V lost 6 bases and J 1 base, leaving 12 bases between the germline ends. Germline V gives CDR1 SNHLY, CDR2 FYNNEI. DNA for the CDR3: TGTGCCAGCAGGGAACAGGTAACGAACACTGAAGCTTTCTTT. This codes for CASREQVTNTEAFF.

The chain combines TRBV12-3 or TRBV12-4 with TRBJ1-2; D gene unclear. CDR3 length: 13 residues. The V and J ends lost 6 bases and 2 bases respectively, with 10 bases between them. CDR3 sequence: CASSHGPNYGYTF. In DNA form, the CDR3 reads TGTGCCAGCAGCCACGGACCGAACTATGGCTACACCTTC.

The chain joins TRBV20-1 to TRBJ2-3; D is undetermined. V shed 3 bases and J shed 0 bases, with 10 bases lying between them. Germline V gene sequence: CDR1 DFQATT, CDR2 SNEGSKA (reference sequence). This CDR3 comprises 14 residues. The CDR3 protein is CSASWQPSTDTQYF. CDR3 nucleotides: TGCAGTGCTAGCTGGCAGCCAAGCACAGATACGCAGTATTTT.

This clonotype was observed many times. The rearrangement joins TRBV30 to TRBJ2-5; D is uncertain. Trimming took 3 bases from V and 5 from J, leaving 7 bases between them. The CDR3 is 11 residues long. The germline V gene has CDR1 GTSNPN and CDR2 SVGIG (reference sequence). The CDR3 DNA reads TGTGCCTGGAGCGCTCAGGAGACCCAGTACTTC. Its protein is CAWSAQETQYF.

This clonotype was recorded at least ten times. This rearrangement joins TRBV12-3 or TRBV12-4 to TRBJ2-7, with 9 bases fitting TRBD2. This CDR3 contains 14 residues. After removal of 1 base from V and 4 bases from J, the junction contained 2 bases not matched to a gene. The CDR3 sequence is CASSLVSGSYEQYF. The CDR3 DNA is TGTGCCAGCAGTTTAGTTAGCGGGAGTTACGAGCAGTACTTC.

A remark on this clonotype: A junction end diverges from the germline sequence, so it may reflect a read error. The chain combines TRBV11-2 with TRBJ1-4, with 7 bases aligning to TRBD1. The V gene's germline CDR1 is SGHAT and CDR2 FQNNGV. The CDR3 runs 14 residues. The CDR3 DNA sequence: TGTGCCAGCAGCTTAGAACAGGGGAATGAAAAACCGTTTTTT. Translated, it gives CASSLEQGNEKPFF.

This clonotype has a count of ten or more. The rearrangement links TRBV28 to TRBJ2-5; maybe TRBD2 (6 bases). The CDR3 sequence is 15 residues long. The germline gives CDR1 MDHEN, CDR2 SYDVKM. Between the trimmed V and J ends, which lost 3 bases and 5 bases, there was a span of 16 bases. The CDR3 protein is CASSFGGENSETQYF. As DNA, the CDR3 is TGTGCCAGCAGTTTCGGGGGAGAAAATTCGGAGACCCAGTACTTC. The entire variable domain, with the rest obtained from reference TRBV28 and TRBJ2-5, is as follows: DVKVTQSSRYLVKRTGEKVFLECVQDMDHENMFWYRQDPGLGLRLIYFSYDVKMKEKGDIPEGYSVSREKKERFSLILESASTNQTSMYLCASSFGGENSETQYFGPGTRLLVL.

At least ten counts were recorded for this clonotype. The chain carries TRBV28 and TRBJ2-7; a weak D match, TRBD2 (6 bases). CDR3 size: 15 residues. Trimming cost V 2 bases and J 1 base, with 12 bases left between them. The germline CDR1 and CDR2 sequences are MDHEN and SYDVKM. The CDR3 region is CASSLGGIVSYEQYF. The DNA of the CDR3 is TGTGCCAGCAGTTTAGGGGGGATTGTTTCCTACGAGCAGTACTTC.

This clonotype occurred a few times. The chain links TRBV9 to TRBJ2-2; the match to TRBD2 covers 11 bases. V gave up 3 bases and J gave up 6 bases; unmatched junction bases: 4. CDR3 size: 15 residues. CDR1 SGDLS and CDR2 YYNGEE come from the germline V gene. The CDR3 spells CASSAYSGRAGELFF. CDR3 bases: TGTGCCAGCAGCGCATATAGCGGGAGGGCCGGGGAGCTGTTTTTT.

This clonotype turned up a few times. The V and J genes are TRBV27 and TRBJ1-1; possibly TRBD1 for D (5 bases). This CDR3 contains 16 residues. Germline V gene sequence: CDR1 MNHEY, CDR2 SMNVEV (reference sequence). V lost 5 bases and J lost 2, with 18 bases in between. The CDR3 loop reads CASSPGRGRANTEAFF. The DNA of the CDR3 is TGTGCCAGCAGTCCGGGAAGGGGACGGGCCAACACTGAAGCTTTCTTT.

This clonotype turned up a few times. The chain joins TRBV6-2 or TRBV6-3 to TRBJ1-5, with TRBD1 as a possible D gene (5 bases). The CDR3 length is 15 residues. V dropped 5 bases and J dropped 7 bases, with 18 bases sitting between them. Germline CDR1 and CDR2: MNHEY and SVGEGT. CDR3 amino acids: CASSTRGLVGQPQHF. CDR3 DNA sequence: TGTGCCAGCAGTACCCGGGGCCTGGTGGGACAGCCCCAGCATTTT.

Notes on this clonotype: A far more abundant clone sits one base away, making this likely a read error. The V gene is TRBV27, the J gene TRBJ1-1; 7 bases fit TRBD1. Germline V lookup: CDR1 MNHEY, CDR2 SMNVEV (reference sequence). With V trimmed by 5 bases and J by 4 bases, 4 bases remained unmatched. The CDR3 runs 13 residues. The CDR3 region is CASSEGDSTEAFF. In DNA form, the CDR3 reads TGTGCCAGCAGTGAGGGGGACAGCACTGAAGCTTTCTTT.

The genes are TRBV4-1 and TRBJ2-2; D is ambiguous. The ends were cut back, 0 bases at V and 0 bases at J, with 8 bases in the middle. Germline CDR1 and CDR2: MGHRA and YSYEKL. The CDR3 spans 16 residues. The DNA for the CDR3 is TGCGCCAGCAGCCAAGATCCAGTCCCGAACACCGGGGAGCTGTTTTTT. It codes for CASSQDPVPNTGELFF.

The V and J genes are TRBV12-3 or TRBV12-4 and TRBJ1-5, with D unresolved. The CDR3 totals 17 residues. Trimming stripped 5 bases from V and 0 bases from J, with 17 bases between. Here the CDR3 reads CASSPKSYSNSNQPQHF. The CDR3 DNA follows: TGTGCCAGCAGTCCCAAGTCCTACAGTAATAGCAATCAGCCCCAGCATTTT.

V is TRBV4-1 and J is TRBJ2-5; 13 bases align to TRBD2. Germline CDR1 reads MGHRA; CDR2 reads YSYEKL. This CDR3 contains 18 residues. V gave up 0 bases and J gave up 2 bases; unmatched junction bases: 6. The CDR3 is CASSQEGGTSGIQETQYF. Here the CDR3 DNA reads TGCGCCAGCAGCCAAGAAGGGGGGACTAGCGGGATTCAAGAGACCCAGTACTTC.